Following are 27 T cell receptor beta chains from one sample sequenced in a study of human T cells and chemical hapten exposure. From the RACE reads, TCRdb called clonotypes with MiXCR, one entry per CDR3 protein. Of around 180,000 distinct CDR3 sequences listed, 25% to 30% are singletons. Time point here: pre-sensitization, week 0. Treatment described: therapeutic diphenylcyclopropenone sensitization with weekly scalp DPC. This material consisted of whole blood, taken in connection with sensitization to the hapten diphenylcyclopropenone (DPC). The receptors here all came from a woman in her 30s with alopecia areata. Some clones in this sample may be carry-over from other donors' samples.

The V and J genes are TRBV5-6 and TRBJ2-7; the match to TRBD1 covers 8 bases. The V gene end was trimmed by 4 bases and the J gene end by 0 bases; junction bases not matched to a gene: 3. The CDR3 contains 14 residues. Germline CDR1 SGHDT, CDR2 YYEEEE. CDR3 nucleotide sequence: TGTGCCAGCAGCGCGGGACAGGCCTCCTACGAGCAGTACTTC. Translation: CASSAGQASYEQYF.

The chain links TRBV7-9 to TRBJ1-4, with D maybe TRBD1 (5 bases). Germline V gene data show CDR1 as SEHNR and CDR2 as FQNEAQ (reference sequence). The length of the CDR3 is 16 residues. Deletions cut 3 bases from V and 1 base from J, with 12 bases between. CDR3 loop: CASSFRRDLTNEKLFF. In nucleotides, the CDR3 is TGTGCCAGCAGCTTCCGCCGGGACCTAACTAATGAAAAACTGTTTTTT.

This chain uses TRBV27 with TRBJ2-7, with a possible D match to TRBD1 (6 bases). The germline V and J ends were trimmed by 6 bases and 5 bases, with 14 bases remaining between them. Germline V gives CDR1 MNHEY, CDR2 SMNVEV (reference sequence). This CDR3 is 13 amino acids long. DNA for the CDR3: TGTGCCAGCAGGAAGACGACAGGTAACGAGCAGTACTTC. It yields the protein CASRKTTGNEQYF.

The chain employs TRBV5-6 and TRBJ2-7; D is perhaps TRBD1 (5 bases). The CDR3 length is 15 residues. V was shortened by 1 base and J by 4 bases, with 15 bases between the two germline ends. The germline V gene encodes CDR1 SGHDT and CDR2 YYEEEE. DNA for the CDR3: TGTGCCAGCAGCTTGTTTGCGCAGGGAAGGTACGAGCAGTACTTC. Amino acids: CASSLFAQGRYEQYF.

The gene calls are TRBV24-1 and TRBJ2-1; D remains unclear. Trimming pared 4 bases from V and 12 bases from J, leaving 15 bases between. The germline V gene has CDR1 KGHDR and CDR2 SFDVKD. The CDR3 runs to 13 residues. CDR3 amino acids: CATSDGPNRGQFF. The CDR3, as DNA: TGTGCCACCAGTGACGGACCAAACAGAGGGCAGTTCTTC.

This sequence joins TRBV4-3 and TRBJ1-2; D uncertain. Germline assignment: CDR1 LGHNA and CDR2 YSLEER. Trimming took 0 bases from V and 8 from J, leaving 10 bases between them. The CDR3 length is 13 residues. Here the CDR3 reads CASSQDRGEGYTF. In DNA form, the CDR3 reads TGCGCCAGCAGCCAAGATCGCGGGGAGGGCTACACCTTC.

This chain joins TRBV20-1 and TRBJ2-7, with D possibly TRBD1 on 6 matching bases. This CDR3 has 14 amino acids. Looked up from germline, CDR1 is DFQATT and CDR2 is SNEGSKA (reference sequence). V was trimmed by 1 base and J by 3 bases, leaving 13 bases between them. CDR3 in DNA: TGCAGTGCTAGAGGCCGGGACACCTACTACGAGCAGTACTTC. Translation gives CSARGRDTYYEQYF.

This clonotype has a handful of counts. The V gene is TRBV20-1, the J gene TRBJ1-2; D gene uncertain. The CDR3 contains 11 residues. Per the germline V gene, CDR1 is DFQATT and CDR2 is SNEGSKA (reference sequence). V was shortened by 5 bases and J by 7 bases, with 11 bases between the two germline ends. The CDR3 sequence: CSARQLLGYTF. As DNA, the CDR3 is TGCAGTGCTCGACAATTGCTTGGCTACACCTTC.

This chain links TRBV29-1 with TRBJ2-1; the D call may be TRBD1 or TRBD2 (5 bases each). CDR3 length: 14 amino acids. Between the trimmed V and J ends, which lost 3 bases and 0 bases, there was a span of 9 bases. The germline V gene encodes CDR1 SQVTM and CDR2 ANQGSEA. This chain's CDR3 is CSVEQGPSYNEQFF. As DNA, the CDR3 is TGCAGCGTTGAGCAGGGACCCTCCTACAATGAGCAGTTCTTC.

This clonotype was counted once. The chain links TRBV2 to TRBJ2-3; D is uncertain. The V and J ends lost 3 bases and 0 bases respectively, with 10 bases between them. CDR1 and CDR2 (germline): SNHLY, FYNNEI. This CDR3 region has 15 residues. The CDR3 protein is CASSDSGYSTDTQYF. The CDR3 nucleotides are TGTGCCAGCAGTGACTCGGGCTACAGCACAGATACGCAGTATTTT.

Only a few counts were recorded for this clonotype. This chain links TRBV2 with TRBJ2-2; 8 nucleotides agree with TRBD1. Germline lookup yields CDR1 SNHLY and CDR2 FYNNEI. J was trimmed by 2 bases and V by 6 bases; bases with no gene match: 8. This CDR3 is built from 16 residues. The CDR3 region is CASREDREANTGELFF. CDR3 in DNA: TGTGCCAGCAGGGAGGACAGGGAGGCAAACACCGGGGAGCTGTTTTTT. The complete variable domain, with remaining parts taken from reference TRBV2 and TRBJ2-2, reads EPEVTQTPSHQVTQMGQEVILRCVPISNHLYFYWYRQILGQKVEFLVSFYNNEISEKSEIFDDQFSVERPDGSNFTLKIRSTKLEDSAMYFCASREDREANTGELFFGEGSRLTVL.

This clonotype turned up a few times. This CDR3 is CASRDPQSTGELFF. The CDR3 DNA is TGTGCCAGCAGAGACCCCCAATCGACCGGGGAGCTGTTTTTT. This chain links TRBV7-9 with TRBJ2-2, with D hard to call. Trimming took 6 bases from V and 5 from J, leaving 13 bases between them. CDR3 size: 14 residues. Germline V CDR1 and CDR2: SEHNR, FQNEAQ (reference sequence).

This sequence joins TRBV10-3 and TRBJ2-2; tentative D call: TRBD1 (5 bases). The CDR3 consists of 15 residues. Trimming removed 3 bases at V and 1 base at J, with 9 bases between. The germline CDR1 and CDR2 sequences are ENHRY and SYGVKD. CDR3 nucleotide sequence: TGTGCCATCAGTGAAGGGGCCATGAACACCGGGGAGCTGTTTTTT. Its translation: CAISEGAMNTGELFF.

This clonotype showed up many times. The chain links TRBV19 to TRBJ2-7; no definite D call. CDR1 and CDR2 (germline): LNHDA, SQIVND (reference sequence). This CDR3 is built from 13 residues. The V end was cut by 3 bases, the J end by 3 bases, with 9 bases between. As DNA, the CDR3 is TGTGCCAGTAGTATTGGGGTCCTCTACGAGCAGTACTTC. Encoded protein: CASSIGVLYEQYF.

V usage is TRBV29-1 and J usage is TRBJ1-1, with 7 bases aligning to TRBD1. This CDR3 contains 13 residues. Germline V lookup: CDR1 SQVTM, CDR2 ANQGSEA. V gave up 8 bases and J gave up 6 bases; unmatched junction bases: 12. CDR3 amino acids: CSTGEGAGSEAFF. As DNA, the CDR3 is TGCAGCACGGGGGAGGGGGCAGGGTCTGAAGCTTTCTTT. Variable domain in full (rest from reference TRBV29-1 and TRBJ1-1): SAVISQKPSRDICQRGTSLTIQCQVDSQVTMMFWYRQQPGQSLTLIATANQGSEATYESGFVIDKFPISRPNLTFSTLTVSNMSPEDSSIYLCSTGEGAGSEAFFGQGTRLTVV.

This clonotype was seen at least ten times. The J gene is TRBJ2-7, the V gene TRBV27, with D possibly being TRBD1 or TRBD2 (5 bases each). Deletions cut 6 bases from V and 5 bases from J, with 20 bases between. There are 15 residues in the CDR3. Germline CDR1 MNHEY, CDR2 SMNVEV (reference sequence). In DNA form, the CDR3 reads TGTGCCAGCAGGGGGCAAGGACTGGGCAGCAACGAGCAGTACTTC. Protein product: CASRGQGLGSNEQYF.

The V gene is TRBV6-4, the J gene TRBJ2-1; unclear D gene. V was clipped by 4 bases and J by 10 bases, with 14 bases between them. Germline V CDR1 and CDR2: MRHNA, SNTAGT. The CDR3 runs 13 residues. CDR3 nucleotides: TGTGCCAGCAGTGCGATAGGTCTAGGAGAGCAGTTCTTC. It yields the protein CASSAIGLGEQFF.

The genes are TRBV28 and TRBJ1-4, with D possibly matching TRBD1 (6 bases). CDR3 size: 15 residues. Germline lookup yields CDR1 MDHEN and CDR2 SYDVKM. V gave up 0 bases and J gave up 7 bases, with 12 bases separating them. CDR3 DNA: TGTGCCAGCAGTTTATGGGAGGGGGGAAGTGAAAAACTGTTTTTT. This sequence encodes CASSLWEGGSEKLFF.

The genes are TRBV7-2 and TRBJ1-1; no clear D gene. The germline CDR1 and CDR2 sequences are SGHTA and FQGNSA. Between the trimmed V and J ends, which lost 5 bases and 3 bases, there was a span of 10 bases. This CDR3 spans 13 amino acids. CDR3 DNA sequence: TGTGCCAGCAGCCAGCGGCGGGACACTGAAGCTTTCTTT. As protein: CASSQRRDTEAFF.

This clonotype was detected only a few times. The gene calls are TRBV3-1 and TRBJ2-1, with a tentative D call TRBD2 (7 bases). This CDR3 is 13 amino acids long. Trimming cost V 5 bases and J 6 bases, with 11 bases left between them. CDR1 is LGHDT and CDR2 is YNNKEL in the germline V gene (reference sequence). CDR3 sequence (DNA): TGTGCCAGCAGCTACGGGGGGCCCAATGAGCAGTTCTTC. Protein sequence: CASSYGGPNEQFF.

This clonotype was seen only a few times. The chain uses TRBV29-1 and TRBJ1-1, with D perhaps matching TRBD1 (6 bases). The germline V gene has CDR1 SQVTM and CDR2 ANQGSEA. The CDR3 is made up of 13 amino acids. Trimming removed 4 bases at V and 6 bases at J, with 15 bases between. The CDR3 loop reads CSVGGTGRAEAFF. CDR3 nucleotides: TGCAGCGTTGGAGGAACAGGGAGGGCTGAAGCTTTCTTT.

The genes are TRBV5-1 and TRBJ2-1; TRBD1 might be the D (5 bases). Germline CDR1 is SGHRS and CDR2 is YFSETQ. The CDR3 is 15 residues long. V was trimmed by 1 base and J by 4 bases, leaving 12 bases between them. The DNA for the CDR3 is TGCGCCAGCAGCTTGAGTCAGGGTTTTTACAATGAGCAGTTCTTC. Protein product: CASSLSQGFYNEQFF.

This clonotype was recorded a few times. The gene calls are TRBV7-3 and TRBJ2-5, with TRBD1 matching 7 bases. Germline V gene data show CDR1 as SGHTA and CDR2 as FQGTGA. Trimming took 5 bases from V and 5 from J; bases not matched to a gene: 8. This CDR3 is built from 14 residues. The DNA of the CDR3 is TGTGCCAGCAGCATCAGGGGGATAGGCGAGACCCAGTACTTC. This codes for CASSIRGIGETQYF.

This clonotype was detected only a few times. This sequence joins TRBV4-2 and TRBJ1-5, with 9 bases lining up with TRBD1. Trimming took 0 bases from V and 3 from J; bases not matched to a gene: 6. Germline values: CDR1 LGHNA, CDR2 YNFKEQ. This CDR3 spans 17 amino acids. The DNA for the CDR3 is TGTGCCAGCAGCCAAGATTTCGGGACAGGGCTCAATCAGCCCCAGCATTTT. Residues: CASSQDFGTGLNQPQHF.

There are a few counts of this clonotype. The V call is TRBV12-3 or TRBV12-4, the J call TRBJ2-1; 8 positions agree with TRBD1. The CDR3 extends over 14 amino acids. V was clipped by 3 bases and J by 5 bases; unmatched bases: 3. CDR3 amino acids: CASSLTRGHNEQFF. CDR3 DNA: TGTGCCAGCAGTTTGACCAGGGGGCACAATGAGCAGTTCTTC.

This chain uses TRBV6-2 or TRBV6-3 with TRBJ2-7, with D unclear. Per germline, CDR1 MNHEY and CDR2 SVGEGT. This CDR3 region has 13 residues. V shed 2 bases and J shed 2 bases, with 7 bases lying between them. The CDR3 DNA is TGTGCCAGCAGTTACCCCGACCCCTACGAGCAGTACTTC. Encoded protein: CASSYPDPYEQYF.

V and J are TRBV11-1 and TRBJ2-7, with a tentative D call TRBD1 (5 bases). Between the trimmed V and J ends, which lost 4 bases and 0 bases, there was a span of 10 bases. CDR1 and CDR2 (germline): SGHAT, FQDESV (reference sequence). The CDR3 runs to 14 residues. The CDR3 coding sequence is TGTGCCAGCAGCTCTTGGGGCGCCTCCTACGAGCAGTACTTC. Protein: CASSSWGASYEQYF.